This section outlines one T cell receptor beta chain sequence together with its context. This entry comes from a study of control samples from healthy donors and cancer patients. The protocol was immunoSEQ multiplex PCR, while the TCRdb copy is restricted to in-frame clones and leaves out a portion. The sample contains over 150,000 clones, around 96% of which appear only once. V lost 7 bases, J lost 0 bases, and 9 bases lay in between. The CDR3 has 13 amino acids. Germline CDR1 reads MDHEN; CDR2 reads SYDVKM. The sequence was collected from a woman aged 25 to 45 in good health. The sample consisted of blood. V gene TRBV28 combines with J gene TRBJ1-2; no definite D call. The CDR3 DNA reads TGTGCCAGCATCAATTTCTCTAACTATGGCTACACCTTC. Amino acids: CASINFSNYGYTF.